Reported below is one T cell receptor (beta chain). Its antigen is not identified. Here immunoSEQ multiplex PCR was the method, and the copy in TCRdb shows in-frame clones only, minus some. The table records some 110,000 clones, less than 95% of them present only once. These data come from a study of T cell responses to AZD1222 COVID-19 vaccine. Study-level findings and limits: Reportedly, nearly half of unique spike TCRs recognized epitopes outside B.1.351/B.1.1.7 mutations. AZD1222 recipients seropositive at baseline numbered only six or seven. After the peak T cell response, and only then, were repertoires sampled. Distributed over spike, vaccine-associated CD4 TCRs predominated at 160-218 and 743-854.

The length of the CDR3 is 15 residues. V gave up 4 bases and J gave up 0 bases, with 13 bases separating them. Germline CDR1 and CDR2: SGHTA and FQGNSA. V and J are TRBV7-2 and TRBJ2-7, with D unclear. Sample: peripheral blood, taken 28 days after the second AZD1222 dose. This TCR came from an adult who received the AZD1222 COVID-19 vaccine. CDR3 sequence: CASSWGNPTSYEQYF. DNA of the CDR3: TGTGCCAGCAGCTGGGGTAATCCCACCTCCTACGAGCAGTACTTC.